Each of the 8 T cell receptor beta chains below was sequenced from the same sample in a study of cytomegalovirus exposure and HLA in healthy donors. Vbeta (60) and Jbeta (13) primers were used in the PCR. Assay used: immunoSEQ multiplex PCR; TCRdb lists only in-frame clones, some missing. In the table there are around 190,000 clones, around 80% of which are singletons. Sequenced: PBMCs. The source of these receptors is a man aged 35-49 years in good health and CMV-seronegative.

The rearrangement links TRBV7-7 to TRBJ2-5; possible D gene TRBD1, 6 bases. The V end lost 1 base, the J end lost 4 bases, and 13 bases lay between the germline ends. Germline-derived CDR1 and CDR2 are SSHAT and FNYEAQ (reference sequence). This CDR3 is built from 15 residues. The CDR3, as DNA: TGTGCCAGCAGCTTAGGTACAGGGCTTCGAGAGACCCAGTACTTC. Its translation: CASSLGTGLRETQYF.

This chain joins TRBV6-4 and TRBJ1-5; perhaps TRBD1 as D (5 bases). This CDR3 comprises 17 residues. From germline, CDR1 is MRHNA and CDR2 SNTAGT. V was pared by 8 bases and J by 2 bases, with 22 bases between. CDR3 DNA sequence: TGTGCCAGCCCCTTTTCGGCCAGGGCACGGGGCAATCAGCCCCAGCATTTT. Encoded protein: CASPFSARARGNQPQHF.

V gene TRBV6-5 combines with J gene TRBJ1-2; 9 positions match TRBD1. Germline CDR1 is MNHEY and CDR2 is SVGAGI. V lost 7 bases, J lost 8 bases, and 8 bases stayed unmatched. This CDR3 region has 13 residues. The chain's CDR3 is CASIPGTGKGYTF. CDR3 nucleotides: TGTGCCAGCATCCCTGGGACAGGGAAAGGCTACACCTTC.

This clone was counted between two and nine times. The rearrangement joins TRBV13 to TRBJ2-7, with TRBD1 identical over 9 bases. J was trimmed by 2 bases and V by 5 bases; bases with no gene match: 10. Looked up from germline, CDR1 is PRHDT and CDR2 is FYEKMQ (reference sequence). The CDR3 covers 16 residues. The DNA for the CDR3 is TGTGCCAGCAGCCACAGGGGGCTAGCGGACACCTACGAGCAGTACTTC. This codes for CASSHRGLADTYEQYF.

The V and J genes are TRBV4-1 and TRBJ2-5; 16 bases are a match to TRBD2. Germline assignment: CDR1 MGHRA and CDR2 YSYEKL. This CDR3 has 18 amino acids. V lost 3 bases to trimming and J lost 5 bases; unmatched junction nucleotides: 9. CDR3 region: CASSQQPGLAGGGETQYF. CDR3 DNA sequence: TGCGCCAGCAGCCAGCAACCGGGACTAGCGGGAGGGGGGGAGACCCAGTACTTC.

This clone has just a few counts. The V and J genes are TRBV6-5 and TRBJ1-1; D remains unclear. Trimming took 2 bases from V and 1 from J, leaving 11 bases between them. The germline CDR1 and CDR2 sequences are MNHEY and SVGAGI. This CDR3 is 15 amino acids long. The CDR3: CASSYQRAGNTEAFF. The CDR3 region has the DNA TGTGCCAGCAGTTACCAGAGAGCGGGGAACACTGAAGCTTTCTTT.

The V call is TRBV5-4, the J call TRBJ2-2; the D gene is possibly TRBD2 (5 bases). Deletions cut 3 bases from V and 4 bases from J, with 16 bases between. Germline-derived CDR1 and CDR2 are SGHNT and YYREEE (reference sequence). CDR3 size: 16 residues. CDR3 sequence reads: CASSSRAGAGTGELFF. CDR3 in DNA: TGTGCCAGCAGCTCCCGGGCCGGCGCGGGCACCGGGGAGCTGTTTTTT.

The chain couples TRBV7-2 to TRBJ2-1, with TRBD2 matching 8 bases. The V and J ends lost 5 bases and 3 bases, in that order; junction bases with no gene match: 6. The CDR3 contains 15 residues. Germline-derived CDR1 and CDR2 are SGHTA and FQGNSA. The CDR3 region is CASSPGTSNYNEQFF. CDR3 nucleotides: TGTGCCAGCAGCCCCGGGACTAGTAACTACAATGAGCAGTTCTTC.